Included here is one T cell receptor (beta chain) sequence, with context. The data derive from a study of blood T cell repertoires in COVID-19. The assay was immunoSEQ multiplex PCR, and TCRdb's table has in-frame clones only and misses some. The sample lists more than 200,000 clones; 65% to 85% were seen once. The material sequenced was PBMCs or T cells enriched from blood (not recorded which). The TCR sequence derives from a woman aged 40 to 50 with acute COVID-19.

CDR3 nucleotide sequence: TGCGCCAGCAAAGCTTCCTCAGGGCTCACTGAAGCTTTCTTT. This codes for CASKASSGLTEAFF. The V and J genes are TRBV5-1 and TRBJ1-1, with D tentatively TRBD1 (5 bases). With 6 bases removed from V and 4 bases from J, the gap between germline ends came to 16 bases. The CDR3 consists of 14 residues. Germline V CDR1 and CDR2: SGHRS, YFSETQ.